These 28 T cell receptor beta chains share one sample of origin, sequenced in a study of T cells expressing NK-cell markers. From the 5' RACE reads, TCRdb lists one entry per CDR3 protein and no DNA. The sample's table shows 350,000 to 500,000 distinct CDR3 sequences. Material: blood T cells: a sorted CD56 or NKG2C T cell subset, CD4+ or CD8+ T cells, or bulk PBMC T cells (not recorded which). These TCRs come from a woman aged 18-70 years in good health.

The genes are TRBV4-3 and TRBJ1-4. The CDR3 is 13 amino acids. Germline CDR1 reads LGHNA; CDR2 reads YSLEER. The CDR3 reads CASSQVGYEKLFF.

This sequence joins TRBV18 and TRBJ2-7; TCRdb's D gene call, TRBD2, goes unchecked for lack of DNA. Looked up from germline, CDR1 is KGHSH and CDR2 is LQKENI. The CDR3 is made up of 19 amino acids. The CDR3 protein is CASSIAAPRSGRISYEQYF.

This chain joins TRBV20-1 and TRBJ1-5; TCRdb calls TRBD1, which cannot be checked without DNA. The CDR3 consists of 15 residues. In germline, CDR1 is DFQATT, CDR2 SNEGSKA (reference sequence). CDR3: CSAQLGTHSNQPQHF.

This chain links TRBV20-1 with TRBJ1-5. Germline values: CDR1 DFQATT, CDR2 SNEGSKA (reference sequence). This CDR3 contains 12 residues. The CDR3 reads CSARDYNQPQHF.

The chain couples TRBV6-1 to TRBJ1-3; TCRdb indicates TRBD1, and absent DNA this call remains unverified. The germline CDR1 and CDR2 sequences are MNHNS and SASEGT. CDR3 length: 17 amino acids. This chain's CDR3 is CASLSTPGGGLGNTIYF.

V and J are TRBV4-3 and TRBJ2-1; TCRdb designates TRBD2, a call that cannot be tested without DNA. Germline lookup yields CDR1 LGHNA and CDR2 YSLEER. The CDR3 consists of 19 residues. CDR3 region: CASSQAGTSGRSSYNEQFF.

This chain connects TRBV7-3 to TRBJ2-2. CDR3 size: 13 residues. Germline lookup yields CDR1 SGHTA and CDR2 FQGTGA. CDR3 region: CASSLTVTGELFF.

CDR3: CASAKTGGYEQYF. J is TRBJ2-7 and V is TRBV27; TCRdb names TRBD1, which stays unverified in the absence of DNA. CDR3 length equals 13 residues. Germline V gene data show CDR1 as MNHEY and CDR2 as SMNVEV (reference sequence).

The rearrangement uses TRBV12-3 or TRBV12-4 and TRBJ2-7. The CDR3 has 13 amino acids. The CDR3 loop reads CASVTSDSYEQYF.

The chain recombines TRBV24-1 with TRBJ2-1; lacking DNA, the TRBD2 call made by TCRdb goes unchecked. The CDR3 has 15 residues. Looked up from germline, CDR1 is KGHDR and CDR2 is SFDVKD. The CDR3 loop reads CATSERLAGVDEQFF.

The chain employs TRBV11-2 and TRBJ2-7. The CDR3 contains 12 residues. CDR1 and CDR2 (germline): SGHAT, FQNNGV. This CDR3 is CASSLDLDKQYF.

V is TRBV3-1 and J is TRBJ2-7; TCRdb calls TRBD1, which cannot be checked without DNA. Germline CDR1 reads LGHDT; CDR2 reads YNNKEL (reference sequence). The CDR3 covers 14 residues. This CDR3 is CASSPDRPPYEQYF.

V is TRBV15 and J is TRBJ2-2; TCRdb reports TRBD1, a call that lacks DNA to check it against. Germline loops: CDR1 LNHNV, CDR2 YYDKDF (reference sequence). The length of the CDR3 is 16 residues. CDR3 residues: CATSRDPGQGNGELFF.

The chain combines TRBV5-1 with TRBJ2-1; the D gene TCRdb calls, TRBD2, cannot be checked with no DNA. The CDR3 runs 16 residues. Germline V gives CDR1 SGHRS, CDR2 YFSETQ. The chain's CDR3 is CASSFTSGGTYNEQFF. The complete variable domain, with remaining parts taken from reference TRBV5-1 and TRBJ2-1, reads KAGVTQTPRYLIKTRGQQVTLSCSPISGHRSVSWYQQTPGQGLQFLFEYFSETQRNKGNFPGRFSGRQFSNSRSEMNVSTLELGDSALYLCASSFTSGGTYNEQFFGPGTRLTVL.

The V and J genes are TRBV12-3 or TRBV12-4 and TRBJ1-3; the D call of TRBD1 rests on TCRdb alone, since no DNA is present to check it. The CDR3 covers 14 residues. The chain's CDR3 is CASSRQGLGNTIYF.

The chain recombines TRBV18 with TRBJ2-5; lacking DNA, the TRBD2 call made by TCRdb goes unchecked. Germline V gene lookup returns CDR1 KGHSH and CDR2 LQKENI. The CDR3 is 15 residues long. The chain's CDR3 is CASSRDWAPQETQYF.

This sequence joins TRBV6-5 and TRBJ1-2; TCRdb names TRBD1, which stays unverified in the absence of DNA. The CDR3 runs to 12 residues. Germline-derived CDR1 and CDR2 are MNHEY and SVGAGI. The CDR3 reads CASRIRGVGYTF.

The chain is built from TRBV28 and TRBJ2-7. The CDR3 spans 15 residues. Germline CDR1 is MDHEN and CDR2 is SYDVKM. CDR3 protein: CASSLIVAGSYEQYF.

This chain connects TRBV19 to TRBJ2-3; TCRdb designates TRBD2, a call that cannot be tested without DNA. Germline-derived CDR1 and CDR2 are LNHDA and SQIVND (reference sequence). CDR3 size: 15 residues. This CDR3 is CASSMRGPLLDTQYF.

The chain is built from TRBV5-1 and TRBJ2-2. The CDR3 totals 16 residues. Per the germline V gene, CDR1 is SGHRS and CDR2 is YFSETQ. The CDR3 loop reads CASSLAGKPNTGELFF.

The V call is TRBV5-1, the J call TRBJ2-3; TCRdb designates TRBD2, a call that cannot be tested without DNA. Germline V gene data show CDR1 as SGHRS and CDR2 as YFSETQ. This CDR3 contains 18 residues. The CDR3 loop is CASSLRGASGLSTDTQYF. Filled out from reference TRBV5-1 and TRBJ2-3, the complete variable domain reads KAGVTQTPRYLIKTRGQQVTLSCSPISGHRSVSWYQQTPGQGLQFLFEYFSETQRNKGNFPGRFSGRQFSNSRSEMNVSTLELGDSALYLCASSLRGASGLSTDTQYFGPGTRLTVL.

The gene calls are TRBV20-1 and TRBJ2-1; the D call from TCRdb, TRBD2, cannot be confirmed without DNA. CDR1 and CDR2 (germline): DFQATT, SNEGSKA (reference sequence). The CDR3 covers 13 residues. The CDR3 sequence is CSAPSGRGNEQFF.

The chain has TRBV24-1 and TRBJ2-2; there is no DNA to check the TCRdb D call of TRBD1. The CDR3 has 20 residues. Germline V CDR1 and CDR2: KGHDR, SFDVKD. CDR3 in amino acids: CATSDLPVAGGAEGTGELFF.

The chain's CDR3 is CASSSHSPGELFF. The gene calls are TRBV6-2 or TRBV6-3 and TRBJ2-2. Germline lookup yields CDR1 MNHEY and CDR2 SVGEGT. CDR3 size: 13 residues.

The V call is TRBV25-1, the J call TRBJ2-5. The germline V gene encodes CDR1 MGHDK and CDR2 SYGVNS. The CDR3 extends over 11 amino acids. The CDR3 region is CASSESVIQYF.

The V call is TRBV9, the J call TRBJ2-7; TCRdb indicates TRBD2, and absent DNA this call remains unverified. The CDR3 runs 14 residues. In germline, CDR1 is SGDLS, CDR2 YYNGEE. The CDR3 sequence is CASSPGLGAYEQYF.

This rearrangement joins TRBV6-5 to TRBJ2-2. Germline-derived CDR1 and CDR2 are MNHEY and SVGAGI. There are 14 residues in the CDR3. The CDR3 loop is CASSYFRVAGELFF.

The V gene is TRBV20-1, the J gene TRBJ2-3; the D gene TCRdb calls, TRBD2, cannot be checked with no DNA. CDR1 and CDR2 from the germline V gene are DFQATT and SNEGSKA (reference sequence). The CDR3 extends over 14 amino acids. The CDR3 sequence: CSAPAGLAFDTQYF.